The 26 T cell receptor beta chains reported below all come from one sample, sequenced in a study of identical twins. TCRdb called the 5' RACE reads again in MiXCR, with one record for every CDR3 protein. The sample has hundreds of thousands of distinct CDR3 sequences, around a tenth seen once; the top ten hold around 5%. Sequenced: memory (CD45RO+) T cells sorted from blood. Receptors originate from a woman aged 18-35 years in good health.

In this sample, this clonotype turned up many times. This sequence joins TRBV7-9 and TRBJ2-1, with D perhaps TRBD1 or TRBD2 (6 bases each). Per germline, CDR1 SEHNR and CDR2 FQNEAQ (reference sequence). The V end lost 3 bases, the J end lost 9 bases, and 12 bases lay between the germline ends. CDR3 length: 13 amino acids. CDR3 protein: CASSFGGGPEQFF. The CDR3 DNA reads TGTGCCAGCAGCTTTGGAGGGGGTCCTGAGCAGTTCTTC.

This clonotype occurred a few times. CDR3 sequence: CASCQDHRGRSSYNEQFF. The CDR3 nucleotides are TGTGCCTCCTGCCAGGACCACAGGGGGCGCAGCTCCTACAATGAGCAGTTCTTC. This chain links TRBV3-1 with TRBJ2-1; TRBD1 agrees at 9 bases. The CDR3 covers 18 residues. The junction had 17 bases not matched to a gene; V was cut back by 11 bases and J by 0 bases. CDR1 is LGHDT, CDR2 YNNKEL, per germline (reference sequence).

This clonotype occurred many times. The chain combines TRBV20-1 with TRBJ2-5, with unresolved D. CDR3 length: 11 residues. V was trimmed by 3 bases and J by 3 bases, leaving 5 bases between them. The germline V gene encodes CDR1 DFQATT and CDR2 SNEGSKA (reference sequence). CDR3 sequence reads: CSASVKETQYF. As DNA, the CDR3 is TGCAGTGCTAGTGTTAAAGAGACCCAGTACTTC.

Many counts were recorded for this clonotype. In nucleotides, the CDR3 is TGCAGTGCGAAAGGGGCAACAGATACGCAGTATTTT. Its protein product is CSAKGATDTQYF. This chain connects TRBV20-1 to TRBJ2-3; perhaps TRBD1 as D (5 bases). Germline assignment: CDR1 DFQATT and CDR2 SNEGSKA (reference sequence). Trimming shortened V by 6 bases and J by 3 bases, and 10 bases separated the two germline ends. The CDR3 runs to 12 residues.

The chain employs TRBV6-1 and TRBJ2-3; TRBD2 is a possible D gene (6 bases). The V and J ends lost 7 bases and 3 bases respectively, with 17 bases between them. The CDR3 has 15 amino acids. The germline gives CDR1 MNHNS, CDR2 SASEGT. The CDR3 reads CASTPRRGGTDTQYF. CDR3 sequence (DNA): TGTGCCAGCACCCCCAGGAGGGGAGGAACAGATACGCAGTATTTT.

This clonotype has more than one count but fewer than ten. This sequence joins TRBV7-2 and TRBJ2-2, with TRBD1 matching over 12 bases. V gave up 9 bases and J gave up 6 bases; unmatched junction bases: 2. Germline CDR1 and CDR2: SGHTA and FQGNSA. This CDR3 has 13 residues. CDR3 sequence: CASWDRGPGELFF. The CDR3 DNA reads TGTGCCAGTTGGGACAGGGGGCCCGGGGAGCTGTTTTTT.

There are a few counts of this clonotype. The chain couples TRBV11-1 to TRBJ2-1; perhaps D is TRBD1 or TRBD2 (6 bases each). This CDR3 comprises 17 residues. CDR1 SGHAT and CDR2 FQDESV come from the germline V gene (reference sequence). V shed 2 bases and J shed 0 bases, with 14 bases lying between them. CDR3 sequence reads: CASSLSGGPISYNEQFF. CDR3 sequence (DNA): TGTGCCAGCAGCTTATCCGGGGGCCCGATCTCCTACAATGAGCAGTTCTTC.

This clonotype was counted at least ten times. The CDR3 protein is CSVGVEGRGIEETQYF. CDR3 sequence (DNA): TGCAGCGTTGGGGTCGAGGGGAGGGGGATAGAAGAGACCCAGTACTTC. The chain links TRBV29-1 to TRBJ2-5; TRBD2 is a possible D gene (7 bases). V was pared by 4 bases and J by 3 bases, with 21 bases between. Germline CDR1 is SQVTM and CDR2 is ANQGSEA. The CDR3 has 16 amino acids.

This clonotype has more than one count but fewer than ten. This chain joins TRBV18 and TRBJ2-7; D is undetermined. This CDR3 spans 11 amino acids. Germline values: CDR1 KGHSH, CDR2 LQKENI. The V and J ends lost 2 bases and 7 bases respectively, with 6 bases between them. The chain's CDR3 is CASSPMGEQYF. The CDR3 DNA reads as TGTGCCAGCTCACCAATGGGAGAGCAGTACTTC.

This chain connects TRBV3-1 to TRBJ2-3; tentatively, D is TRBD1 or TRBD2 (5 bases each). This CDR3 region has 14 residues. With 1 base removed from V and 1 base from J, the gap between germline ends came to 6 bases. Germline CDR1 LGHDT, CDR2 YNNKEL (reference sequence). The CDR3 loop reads CASSQVGGTDTQYF. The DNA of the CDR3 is TGTGCCAGCAGCCAAGTGGGGGGCACAGATACGCAGTATTTT.

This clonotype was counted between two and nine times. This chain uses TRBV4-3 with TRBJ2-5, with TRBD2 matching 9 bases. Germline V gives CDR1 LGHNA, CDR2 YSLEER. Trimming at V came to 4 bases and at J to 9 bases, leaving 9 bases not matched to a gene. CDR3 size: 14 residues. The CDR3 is CASSPLAGAGAQYF. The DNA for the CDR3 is TGCGCCAGCAGCCCGTTAGCGGGAGCGGGGGCCCAGTACTTC.

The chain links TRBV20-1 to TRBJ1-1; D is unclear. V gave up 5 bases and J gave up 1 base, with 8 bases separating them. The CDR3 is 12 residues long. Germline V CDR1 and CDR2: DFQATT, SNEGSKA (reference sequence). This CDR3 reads CSASRPNTEAFF. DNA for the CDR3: TGCAGTGCTTCTAGACCGAACACTGAAGCTTTCTTT.

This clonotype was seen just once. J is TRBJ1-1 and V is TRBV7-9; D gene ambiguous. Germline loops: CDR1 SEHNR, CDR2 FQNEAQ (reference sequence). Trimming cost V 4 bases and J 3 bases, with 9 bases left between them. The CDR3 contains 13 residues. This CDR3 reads CASSSQTYTEAFF. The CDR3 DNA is TGTGCCAGCAGCTCACAGACATACACTGAAGCTTTCTTT.

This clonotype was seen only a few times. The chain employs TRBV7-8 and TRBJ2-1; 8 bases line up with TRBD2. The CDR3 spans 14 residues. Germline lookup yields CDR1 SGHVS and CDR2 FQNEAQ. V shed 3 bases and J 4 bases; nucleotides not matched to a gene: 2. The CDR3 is CASSLTSEYNEQFF. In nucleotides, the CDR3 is TGTGCCAGCAGCTTGACTAGCGAGTACAATGAGCAGTTCTTC.

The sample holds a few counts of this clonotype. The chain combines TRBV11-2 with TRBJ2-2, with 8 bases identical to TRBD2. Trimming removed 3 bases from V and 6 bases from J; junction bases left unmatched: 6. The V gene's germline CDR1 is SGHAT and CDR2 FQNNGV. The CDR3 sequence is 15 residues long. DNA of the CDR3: TGTGCCAGCAGCTTCGGCGGGGGGTTCCCCGGGGAGCTGTTTTTT. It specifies CASSFGGGFPGELFF.

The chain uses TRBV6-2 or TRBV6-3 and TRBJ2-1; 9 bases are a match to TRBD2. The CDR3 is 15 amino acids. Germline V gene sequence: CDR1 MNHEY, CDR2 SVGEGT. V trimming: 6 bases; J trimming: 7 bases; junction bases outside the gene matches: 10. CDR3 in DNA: TGTGCCAGCAGCCACCGGAGTAGCGGGAGAAATGAGCAGTTCTTC. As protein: CASSHRSSGRNEQFF.

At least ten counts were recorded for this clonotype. CDR3 nucleotide sequence: TGTGCCAGCAGCGTCGGACCAACGAACACCGGGGAGCTGTTTTTT. It specifies CASSVGPTNTGELFF. The chain recombines TRBV7-9 with TRBJ2-2; D is unclear. Germline V lookup: CDR1 SEHNR, CDR2 FQNEAQ (reference sequence). The CDR3 has 15 residues. Trimming left V 5 bases short and J 0 bases short, with 10 bases between.

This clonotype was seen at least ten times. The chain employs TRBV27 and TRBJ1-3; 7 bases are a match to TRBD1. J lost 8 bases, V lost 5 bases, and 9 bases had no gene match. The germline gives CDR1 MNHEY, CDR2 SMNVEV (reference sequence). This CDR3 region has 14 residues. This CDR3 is CASSLTGVGHTIYF. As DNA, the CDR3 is TGTGCCAGCAGTCTAACAGGGGTGGGGCACACCATATATTTT.

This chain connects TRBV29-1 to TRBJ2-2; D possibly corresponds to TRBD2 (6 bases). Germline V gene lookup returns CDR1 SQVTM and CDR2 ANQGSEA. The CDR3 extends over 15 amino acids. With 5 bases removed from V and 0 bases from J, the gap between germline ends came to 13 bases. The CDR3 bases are TGCAGCGTTAGGGGCGGGACCGCGAACACCGGGGAGCTGTTTTTT. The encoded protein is CSVRGGTANTGELFF.

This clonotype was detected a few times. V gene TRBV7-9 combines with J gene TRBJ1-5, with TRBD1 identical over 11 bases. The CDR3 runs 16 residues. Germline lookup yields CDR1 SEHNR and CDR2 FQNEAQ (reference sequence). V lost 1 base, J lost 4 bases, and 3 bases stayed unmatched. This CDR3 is CASSLGTGGQNQPQHF. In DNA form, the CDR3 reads TGTGCCAGCAGCTTAGGGACAGGGGGCCAAAATCAGCCCCAGCATTTT.

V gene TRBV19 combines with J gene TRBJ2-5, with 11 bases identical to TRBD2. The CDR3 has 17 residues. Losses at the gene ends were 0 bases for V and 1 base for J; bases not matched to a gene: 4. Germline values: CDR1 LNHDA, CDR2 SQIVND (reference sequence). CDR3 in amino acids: CASSIDPTSGVQETQYF. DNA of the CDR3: TGTGCCAGTAGTATAGATCCGACTAGCGGGGTCCAAGAGACCCAGTACTTC.

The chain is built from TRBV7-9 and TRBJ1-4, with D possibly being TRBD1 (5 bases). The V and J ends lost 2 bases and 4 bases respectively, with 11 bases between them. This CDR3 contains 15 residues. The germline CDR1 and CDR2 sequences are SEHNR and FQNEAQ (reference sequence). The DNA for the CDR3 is TGTGCCAGCAGCTTAATCGACAGATATAATGAAAAACTGTTTTTT. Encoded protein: CASSLIDRYNEKLFF. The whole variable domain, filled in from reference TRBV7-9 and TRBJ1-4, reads DTGVSQNPRHKITKRGQNVTFRCDPISEHNRLYWYRQTLGQGPEFLTYFQNEAQLEKSRLLSDRFSAERPKGSFSTLEIQRTEQGDSAMYLCASSLIDRYNEKLFFGSGTQLSVL.

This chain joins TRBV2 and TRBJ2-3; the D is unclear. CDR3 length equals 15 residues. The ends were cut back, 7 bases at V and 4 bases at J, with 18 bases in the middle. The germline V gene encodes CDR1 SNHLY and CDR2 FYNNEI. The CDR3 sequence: CASTEGRTVADTQYF. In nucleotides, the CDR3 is TGTGCCAGCACCGAAGGCCGTACGGTCGCAGATACGCAGTATTTT.

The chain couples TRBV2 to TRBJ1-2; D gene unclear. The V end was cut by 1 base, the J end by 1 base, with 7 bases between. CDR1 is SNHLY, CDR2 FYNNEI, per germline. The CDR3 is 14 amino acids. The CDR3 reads CASSEGNYNYGYTF. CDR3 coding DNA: TGTGCCAGCAGTGAAGGCAACTATAACTATGGCTACACCTTC.

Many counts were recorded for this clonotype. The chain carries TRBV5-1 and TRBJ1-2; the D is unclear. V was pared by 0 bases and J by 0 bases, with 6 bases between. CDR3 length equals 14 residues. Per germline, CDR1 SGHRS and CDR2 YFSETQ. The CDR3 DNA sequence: TGCGCCAGCAGCTTGGTTGGTACTAACTATGGCTACACCTTC. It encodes CASSLVGTNYGYTF.

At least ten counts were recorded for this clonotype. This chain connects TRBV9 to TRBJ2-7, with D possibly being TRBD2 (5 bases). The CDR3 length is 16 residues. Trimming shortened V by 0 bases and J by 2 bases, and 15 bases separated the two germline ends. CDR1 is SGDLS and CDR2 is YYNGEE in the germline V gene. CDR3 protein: CASSVGTAETPYEQYF. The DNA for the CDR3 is TGTGCCAGCAGCGTAGGAACAGCGGAGACCCCCTACGAGCAGTACTTC.